These T cell receptor beta chains were read from a single sample in a study of blood T cells in healthy people across ages. A single record per CDR3 protein comes from TCRdb applying MiXCR to the 5' RACE reads. This repertoire shows about 590,000 distinct CDR3 sequences, 25% to 35% found once; its top ten account for around 14%. Sample: blood. The source is a woman at least 80 years old in good health. Both conserved end residues are part of each CDR3. A D gene is named only where the DNA matches it firmly. Clone size is stated in some rows and not others, as once, few, many or a class when expanded.

.	TRBV29-1	TRBJ2-3	.	CSVEDGGSADTQYF	TGCAGCGTTGAAGATGGTGGGAGTGCAGATACGCAGTATTTT
TRBD1	TRBV3-1	TRBJ2-7	few	CASSQVEGAYNEQYF	TGTGCCAGCAGCCAAGTAGAGGGGGCTTACAATGAGCAGTACTTC
TRBD2	TRBV2	TRBJ2-5	many	CASSATSDQETQYF	TGTGCCAGCAGTGCGACTAGCGACCAAGAGACCCAGTACTTC
.	TRBV5-1	TRBJ2-3	.	CASSLWSQGTDTQYF	TGCGCCAGCAGCTTGTGGTCACAGGGCACAGATACGCAGTATTTT
TRBD2	TRBV28	TRBJ2-3	many	CALPGGLALFYTQYF	TGTGCCTTACCCGGCGGACTAGCATTGTTCTATACGCAGTATTTT
TRBD2	TRBV29-1	TRBJ2-7	many	CSVDSGGNEQYF	TGCAGCGTTGATAGCGGGGGAAACGAGCAGTACTTC
TRBD2	TRBV20-1	TRBJ2-1	many	CSARDTSGGFHEQFF	TGCAGTGCTAGAGATACTAGCGGGGGGTTCCATGAGCAGTTCTTC
TRBD1	TRBV7-9	TRBJ1-2	many	CASSLGSGTGGYGYTF	TGTGCCAGCAGCTTGGGATCTGGGACAGGGGGCTATGGCTACACCTTC
.	TRBV29-1	TRBJ2-1	.	CSGEVRSNEQFF	TGCAGCGGGGAGGTGCGGTCTAATGAGCAGTTCTTC
.	TRBV20-1	TRBJ1-6	few	CSAREPGEALHF	TGCAGTGCTAGAGAGCCAGGGGAAGCCCTCCACTTT
TRBD1	TRBV4-1	TRBJ1-4	.	CAGSLQGELSEKLFF	TGCGCCGGCAGCCTCCAGGGGGAATTGAGTGAAAAACTGTTTTTT
.	TRBV9	TRBJ2-3	many	CASSVGGRGVDTQYF	TGTGCCAGCAGCGTAGGAGGGCGAGGGGTGGATACGCAGTATTTT
.	TRBV6-6	TRBJ1-2	many	CASSFRGQDYGYTF	TGTGCCAGCAGTTTCCGGGGGCAGGACTATGGCTACACCTTC
.	TRBV11-3	TRBJ2-7	many	CPRQAFSYEQYF	TGCCCCAGACAGGCCTTCTCCTACGAGCAGTACTTC
.	TRBV20-1	TRBJ2-5	.	CSARESGPQETLYF	TGCAGTGCTAGAGAGTCCGGGCCCCAAGAGACCCTGTACTTC
.	TRBV20-1	TRBJ1-1	few	CSASYDSDTEAFF	TGCAGTGCTAGCTACGACTCTGACACTGAAGCTTTCTTT
.	TRBV27	TRBJ2-2	many	CASSSPSGLSRELFF	TGTGCCAGCAGTTCCCCCTCAGGCTTGAGTAGGGAGCTGTTTTTT
.	TRBV6-5	TRBJ2-2	.	CASTWGKNTGELFF	TGTGCCAGCACGTGGGGGAAGAACACCGGGGAGCTGTTTTTT
.	TRBV5-1	TRBJ2-2	.	CASSLETDVTGGLFF	TGCGCCAGCAGCTTGGAGACTGATGTCACCGGGGGGCTGTTTTTT
TRBD1	TRBV6-5	TRBJ2-3	many	CASSRTGGITDTQYF	TGTGCCAGCAGTAGAACAGGGGGGATCACAGATACGCAGTATTTT
.	TRBV4-3	TRBJ1-2	many	CASSQDPGSYGYTF	TGCGCCAGCAGCCAAGATCCGGGATCCTATGGCTACACCTTC
TRBD1	TRBV25-1	TRBJ1-6	many	CASGTAASSPLHF	TGTGCCAGCGGGACAGCTGCCAGTTCACCCCTCCACTTT
TRBD1	TRBV6-6	TRBJ2-2	few	CASRSRGTGDTGELFF	TGTGCCAGCCGATCGAGAGGGACAGGGGACACCGGGGAGCTGTTTTTT
.	TRBV13	TRBJ1-5	.	CASSLRQGTDGNQPQHF	TGTGCCAGCAGCTTACGTCAGGGGACGGATGGCAATCAGCCCCAGCATTTT
TRBD1	TRBV4-2	TRBJ1-2	many	CASSPVRDRTYYGYTF	TGTGCCAGCAGCCCTGTACGGGACAGGACCTACTATGGCTACACCTTC
.	TRBV5-1	TRBJ2-3	many	CASSILTGTSTDTQYF	TGCGCCAGCAGCATCCTCACAGGCACTAGCACAGATACGCAGTATTTT
TRBD1	TRBV2	TRBJ2-3	many	CASADRGGTDTQYF	TGTGCCAGCGCAGACAGGGGCGGCACAGATACGCAGTATTTT
.	TRBV29-1	TRBJ2-7	many	CSVELGNYEQYF	TGCAGCGTTGAGCTAGGGAACTACGAGCAGTACTTC
TRBD1	TRBV30	TRBJ1-6	few	CACSDRGNSPLHF	TGTGCCTGCTCGGACAGGGGGAATTCACCCCTCCACTTT
TRBD1	TRBV5-1	TRBJ2-1	many	CASSVPTGAGYEQFF	TGCGCCAGCAGCGTACCGACAGGGGCTGGCTATGAGCAGTTCTTC